Below are 8 T cell receptor beta chains sequenced from a single sample in a study of T cell responses to AZD1222 COVID-19 vaccine. Profiling relied on immunoSEQ multiplex PCR, and the TCRdb table lists in-frame clones only, not all of them. Altogether some 150,000 clones are present, about nine tenths being singletons, with the ten largest covering approximately 20%. Sequences were derived from peripheral blood, sampled on day 0 of AZD1222 vaccination. All receptors come from an adult in good health.

The chain recombines TRBV18 with TRBJ1-2, with 12 bases that match TRBD1. CDR3 length equals 15 residues. With V trimmed by 5 bases and J by 3 bases, 4 bases remained unmatched. Germline V gene sequence: CDR1 KGHSH, CDR2 LQKENI. The CDR3 here is CASSSGTGGDYGYTF. The CDR3 DNA follows: TGTGCCAGCTCATCTGGGACAGGGGGCGACTATGGCTACACCTTC.

The V gene is TRBV4-3, the J gene TRBJ1-5; D perhaps matches TRBD1 (5 bases). The V gene's germline CDR1 is LGHNA and CDR2 YSLEER. Deletions cut 0 bases from V and 1 base from J, with 7 bases between. This CDR3 is built from 15 residues. The CDR3 reads CASSQDGGSNQPQHF. CDR3 in DNA: TGCGCCAGCAGCCAAGACGGGGGAAGCAATCAGCCCCAGCATTTT.

The J gene is TRBJ1-5, the V gene TRBV7-6; D is perhaps TRBD1 (6 bases). The CDR3 length is 16 residues. Trimming shortened V by 5 bases and J by 0 bases, and 14 bases separated the two germline ends. Germline CDR1 reads SGHVS; CDR2 reads FNYEAQ. The CDR3 nucleotides are TGTGCCAGCAGCCGTGGGGGCAGGGATAGCAATCAGCCCCAGCATTTT. Amino acid sequence: CASSRGGRDSNQPQHF.

The rearrangement links TRBV7-6 to TRBJ2-3; 9 bases agree with TRBD2. This CDR3 has 15 residues. In germline, CDR1 is SGHVS, CDR2 FNYEAQ. With 2 bases clipped from V and 3 bases from J, the junction kept 3 bases outside the gene matches. CDR3 DNA: TGTGCCAGCAGCTTATTTAGCGGGAGTACAGATACGCAGTATTTT. Its protein product is CASSLFSGSTDTQYF.

This chain joins TRBV25-1 and TRBJ1-2; TRBD1 might be the D (5 bases). The germline V and J ends were trimmed by 9 bases and 6 bases, with 11 bases remaining between them. CDR3 length equals 11 residues. Germline loops: CDR1 MGHDK, CDR2 SYGVNS. The DNA for the CDR3 is TGTGCCAGTTTCGGGGCAAATGGCTACACCTTC. Translating gives CASFGANGYTF.

The rearrangement links TRBV14 to TRBJ1-3; D is uncertain. The CDR3 has 14 residues. Germline-derived CDR1 and CDR2 are SGHDN and FVKESK. Between the trimmed V and J ends, which lost 4 bases and 4 bases, there was a span of 11 bases. CDR3 nucleotides: TGTGCCAGCAGCCCAATGGGTTACGGAAACACCATATATTTT. It is translated as CASSPMGYGNTIYF.

The rearrangement joins TRBV7-9 to TRBJ2-2; a weak D match, TRBD1 (6 bases). Trimming stripped 0 bases from V and 1 base from J, with 12 bases between. The V gene's germline CDR1 is SEHNR and CDR2 FQNEAQ (reference sequence). The CDR3 length is 17 residues. The DNA of the CDR3 is TGTGCCAGCAGCTTAGCACCAGGGGCCTTGAACACCGGGGAGCTGTTTTTT. Protein: CASSLAPGALNTGELFF.

The V gene is TRBV2, the J gene TRBJ1-5; D is unclear. V lost 7 bases, J lost 5 bases, and 12 bases lay in between. Germline V CDR1 and CDR2: SNHLY, FYNNEI. The CDR3 runs 13 residues. The CDR3 is CASMLVEDQPQHF. DNA for the CDR3: TGTGCCAGCATGCTCGTGGAGGATCAGCCCCAGCATTTT. Filled out from reference TRBV2 and TRBJ1-5, the complete variable domain reads EPEVTQTPSHQVTQMGQEVILRCVPISNHLYFYWYRQILGQKVEFLVSFYNNEISEKSEIFDDQFSVERPDGSNFTLKIRSTKLEDSAMYFCASMLVEDQPQHFGDGTRLSIL.